The sample holds many counts of the clone carrying this T cell receptor (beta chain). As yet, its antigen is unknown. A much larger clone lies one base from this, so it may be a read error. The sample comes from a study of T cells in Graves' hyperthyroidism and ophthalmopathy. RNA transcripts served as the template for amplifying TCR beta CDR3 regions. HTBI primers were employed in a first-round RT-PCR of the TCR CDR3. TCRdb fed the multiplex PCR reads into MiXCR, producing one record per CDR3 protein. The profile shows roughly 500,000 distinct CDR3 sequences, around 24% of them singletons. The authors took PBMCs from 8.5 to 10 ml fresh peripheral blood. General study findings and limits: Median prediction lead before ophthalmopathy onset was about 6.5 months with the model.

Germline V gene data show CDR1 as MNHNS and CDR2 as SASEGT. The CDR3 is 16 residues long. This TCR was recovered from a woman in her twenties or thirties with Graves' ophthalmopathy. This chain connects TRBV6-1 to TRBJ1-3; 7 nucleotides match TRBD1. Source material: blood. The CDR3 here is CACSAIDRDSGNTIYF. Here the CDR3 DNA reads TGTGCCTGCAGTGCCATTGACAGGGACTCTGGAAACACCATATATTTT.